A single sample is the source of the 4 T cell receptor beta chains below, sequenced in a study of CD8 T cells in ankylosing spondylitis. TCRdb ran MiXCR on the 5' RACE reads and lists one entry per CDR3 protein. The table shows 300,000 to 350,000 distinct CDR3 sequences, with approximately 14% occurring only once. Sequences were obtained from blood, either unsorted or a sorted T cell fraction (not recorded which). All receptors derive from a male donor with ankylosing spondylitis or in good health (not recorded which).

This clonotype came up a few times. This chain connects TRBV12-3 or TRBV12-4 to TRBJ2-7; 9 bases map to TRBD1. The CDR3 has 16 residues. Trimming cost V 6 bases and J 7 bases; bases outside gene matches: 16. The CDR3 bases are TGTGCCAGCAGCTACGGGGACAGGGCCCTAGGGAGAGAGCAGTACTTC. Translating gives CASSYGDRALGREQYF.

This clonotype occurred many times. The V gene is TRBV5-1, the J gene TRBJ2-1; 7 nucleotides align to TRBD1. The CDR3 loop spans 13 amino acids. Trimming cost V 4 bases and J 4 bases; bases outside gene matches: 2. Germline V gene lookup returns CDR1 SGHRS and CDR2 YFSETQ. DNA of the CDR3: TGCGCCAGCAGCCGGGACAGTTACAATGAGCAGTTCTTC. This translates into CASSRDSYNEQFF. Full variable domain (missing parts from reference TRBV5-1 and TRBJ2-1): KAGVTQTPRYLIKTRGQQVTLSCSPISGHRSVSWYQQTPGQGLQFLFEYFSETQRNKGNFPGRFSGRQFSNSRSEMNVSTLELGDSALYLCASSRDSYNEQFFGPGTRLTVL.

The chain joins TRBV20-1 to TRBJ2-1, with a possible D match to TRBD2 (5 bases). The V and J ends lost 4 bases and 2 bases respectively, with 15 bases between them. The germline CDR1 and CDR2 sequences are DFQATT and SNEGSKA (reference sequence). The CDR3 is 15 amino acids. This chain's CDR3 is CSATALNGAYNEQFF. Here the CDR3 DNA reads TGCAGTGCTACAGCGCTCAACGGGGCCTACAATGAGCAGTTCTTC.

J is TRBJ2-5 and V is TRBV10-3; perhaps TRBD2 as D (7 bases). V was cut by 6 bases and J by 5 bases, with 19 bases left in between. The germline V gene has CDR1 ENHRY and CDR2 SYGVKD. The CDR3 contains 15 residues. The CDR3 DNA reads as TGTGCCATCAGCCCGGGGGGCGGGGAGAGCGAGACCCAGTACTTC. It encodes CAISPGGGESETQYF.